These 32 T cell receptor beta chains share one sample of origin, sequenced in a study of T-cell reconstitution after alpha-beta-depleted transplantation in children. Using unique molecular identifiers, the investigators prepared the TCRbeta library. TCRdb re-derived calls from the PCR reads in MiXCR, one entry per CDR3 protein. The sample has a few hundred thousand distinct CDR3 sequences, over 9% seen once. This sample comprised PBMCs from the stem cell graft donor, obtained from the stem cell graft. These receptors all come from a human donor who donated a stem cell graft to a child with acute lymphoblastic leukemia.

The V call is TRBV10-3, the J call TRBJ2-1; D tentatively fits TRBD1 or TRBD2 (5 bases each). This CDR3 is built from 21 residues. Germline loops: CDR1 ENHRY, CDR2 SYGVKD. The V gene lost 0 bases and the J gene lost 7 bases, with 31 bases spanning the gap. The CDR3: CAISESTPLFRRGQGRNEQFF. In DNA form, the CDR3 reads TGTGCCATCAGTGAGTCGACCCCGCTTTTCCGGAGAGGCCAGGGACGGAATGAGCAGTTCTTC.

This clonotype was recorded many times. V gene TRBV28 combines with J gene TRBJ2-3; 7 nucleotides agree with TRBD2. The V gene end was trimmed by 2 bases and the J gene end by 6 bases; junction bases not matched to a gene: 5. CDR3 length: 14 amino acids. The germline CDR1 and CDR2 sequences are MDHEN and SYDVKM. The CDR3 loop reads CASSLGGRADTQYF. Here the CDR3 DNA reads TGTGCCAGCAGTTTAGGGGGGAGGGCGGATACGCAGTATTTT.

The chain combines TRBV11-2 with TRBJ2-3; a possible D gene is TRBD1 (6 bases). V gave up 0 bases and J gave up 2 bases, with 15 bases separating them. Per germline, CDR1 SGHAT and CDR2 FQNNGV. The CDR3 runs 17 residues. The CDR3 protein is CASSLDRSGHPTDTQYF. The CDR3 DNA reads TGTGCCAGCAGCTTAGATAGATCGGGACACCCCACAGATACGCAGTATTTT.

This clonotype occurred many times. This rearrangement joins TRBV12-3 or TRBV12-4 to TRBJ2-1, with 9 positions matching TRBD2. Trimming at V came to 8 bases and at J to 0 bases, leaving 14 bases not matched to a gene. The CDR3 covers 18 residues. CDR3: CASVHGTSFQSSYNEQFF. CDR3 sequence (DNA): TGTGCCAGCGTCCACGGGACTAGCTTCCAGAGCTCCTACAATGAGCAGTTCTTC.

The gene calls are TRBV20-1 and TRBJ2-5, with 8 nucleotides matching TRBD2. V dropped 0 bases and J dropped 7; count of bases not matched to a gene: 7. CDR1 DFQATT and CDR2 SNEGSKA come from the germline V gene (reference sequence). The CDR3 is made up of 14 amino acids. The CDR3 is CSARDPGGGWTQYF. CDR3 sequence (DNA): TGCAGTGCTAGAGACCCGGGAGGGGGTTGGACCCAGTACTTC.

The chain has TRBV15 and TRBJ1-4; 10 positions agree with TRBD1. J was trimmed by 7 bases and V by 1 base; bases with no gene match: 9. Germline V gene lookup returns CDR1 LNHNV and CDR2 YYDKDF (reference sequence). The CDR3 is 17 amino acids. This CDR3 is CATSRAGTGVSGEKLFF. As DNA, the CDR3 is TGTGCCACCAGCAGAGCCGGGACAGGGGTATCTGGTGAAAAACTGTTTTTT.

This clonotype appeared many times. The chain recombines TRBV4-3 with TRBJ2-1; TRBD2 matches 7 bases. The CDR3 loop spans 16 amino acids. J lost 0 bases, V lost 0 bases, and 2 bases had no gene match. In germline, CDR1 is LGHNA, CDR2 YSLEER. CDR3 region: CASSQDGGGSYNEQFF. CDR3 nucleotides: TGCGCCAGCAGCCAAGATGGCGGGGGCTCCTACAATGAGCAGTTCTTC.

The chain carries TRBV2 and TRBJ1-5; 7 nucleotides align to TRBD1. The CDR3 runs to 14 residues. Unmatched junction bases numbered 13, after V lost 6 bases and J lost 11 bases. CDR1 is SNHLY, CDR2 FYNNEI, per germline. This CDR3 is CASRAKGQEKAQHF. CDR3 nucleotides: TGTGCCAGCAGAGCTAAAGGACAGGAAAAAGCCCAGCATTTT.

This chain connects TRBV12-5 to TRBJ2-1; 7 bases match TRBD1. The junction had 7 bases not matched to a gene; V was cut back by 2 bases and J by 0 bases. CDR1 is LGHNT and CDR2 is FRNRAP in the germline V gene. The CDR3 contains 17 residues. The CDR3 DNA reads as TGTGCTAGTGGTTTGCACAGCAGGGGGAACTCCTACAATGAGCAGTTCTTC. Protein product: CASGLHSRGNSYNEQFF.

The chain joins TRBV4-3 to TRBJ2-4; TRBD1 matches at 7 bases. Per germline, CDR1 LGHNA and CDR2 YSLEER. The ends lost 4 bases at V and 5 bases at J; junction bases unmatched: 8. The CDR3 sequence is 15 residues long. The CDR3 DNA sequence: TGCGCCAGCAGCCGAGGAAGGACAGGTCAAAACATTCAGTACTTC. Translation gives CASSRGRTGQNIQYF.

This clonotype was recorded at least ten times. CDR3 DNA sequence: TGCGCCAGCAGCCCTGGGACAGCCAATGAGCAGTTCTTC. Translated: CASSPGTANEQFF. The V and J genes are TRBV4-3 and TRBJ2-1, with 7 nucleotides matching TRBD1. This CDR3 spans 13 amino acids. Trimming took 4 bases from V and 6 from J; bases not matched to a gene: 3. From germline, CDR1 is LGHNA and CDR2 YSLEER.

This clonotype showed up many times. The chain employs TRBV25-1 and TRBJ2-7, with D unclear. This CDR3 comprises 13 residues. V lost 6 bases to trimming and J lost 3 bases, with 12 bases between them. Looked up from germline, CDR1 is MGHDK and CDR2 is SYGVNS. The CDR3 DNA reads TGTGCCAGCAGCACCAATTCCGGCTACGAGCAGTACTTC. Amino acid sequence: CASSTNSGYEQYF.

A few counts support this clonotype. J is TRBJ1-5 and V is TRBV20-1; D not resolved. The V end was cut by 0 bases, the J end by 4 bases, with 19 bases between. In germline, CDR1 is DFQATT, CDR2 SNEGSKA (reference sequence). The CDR3 contains 17 residues. Here the CDR3 reads CSARDTVLGVENQPQHF. The CDR3 DNA sequence: TGCAGTGCTAGAGATACGGTCCTGGGTGTGGAGAATCAGCCCCAGCATTTT.

The chain carries TRBV5-1 and TRBJ2-2; 12 bases agree with TRBD2. J gave up 5 bases and V 5 bases, and 7 bases lay outside the gene matches. Per germline, CDR1 SGHRS and CDR2 YFSETQ. CDR3 length equals 16 residues. The CDR3 sequence: CASRPGTSGWTGELFF. CDR3 DNA: TGCGCCAGCAGACCAGGGACTAGCGGGTGGACCGGGGAGCTGTTTTTT.

In this sample, this clonotype turned up a few times. This chain connects TRBV10-3 to TRBJ2-1; D is unclear. CDR3 length: 15 amino acids. The V end lost 3 bases, the J end lost 0 bases, and 9 bases lay between the germline ends. Germline CDR1 is ENHRY and CDR2 is SYGVKD. This CDR3 is CAISDPDSSYNEQFF. The CDR3 region has the DNA TGTGCCATCAGTGATCCGGATAGCTCCTACAATGAGCAGTTCTTC.

This clonotype appeared many times. V usage is TRBV4-1 and J usage is TRBJ2-2; 15 bases agree with TRBD2. The CDR3 is 19 amino acids. V shed 4 bases, J shed 1 base, and the junction held 7 bases outside the gene matches. The germline V gene encodes CDR1 MGHRA and CDR2 YSYEKL. The CDR3 reads CASSPGTSGRIWNTGELFF. CDR3 nucleotide sequence: TGCGCCAGCAGCCCCGGGACTAGCGGGAGGATCTGGAACACCGGGGAGCTGTTTTTT.

This clonotype has more than one count but fewer than ten. The chain carries TRBV5-1 and TRBJ2-1; TRBD1 agrees at 9 bases. J gave up 6 bases and V 4 bases, and 17 bases lay outside the gene matches. The CDR3 spans 18 residues. The germline gives CDR1 SGHRS, CDR2 YFSETQ. The CDR3 spells CASSPGQGKARASNEQFF. The CDR3 DNA follows: TGCGCCAGCAGCCCGGGACAGGGAAAGGCGAGGGCTAGCAATGAGCAGTTCTTC.

The chain has TRBV5-1 and TRBJ2-7; 7 bases match TRBD2. The CDR3 consists of 12 residues. CDR1 is SGHRS, CDR2 YFSETQ, per germline. The V segment lost 6 bases and the J segment 6 bases; nucleotides outside the gene matches: 6. The CDR3 DNA is TGCGCCAGCATCGGACTAGGAGGCGAGCAGTACTTC. This sequence encodes CASIGLGGEQYF.

This clonotype appeared a few times. The rearrangement links TRBV12-3 or TRBV12-4 to TRBJ2-1; 8 bases align to TRBD2. The CDR3 covers 16 residues. V shed 4 bases and J 3 bases; nucleotides not matched to a gene: 8. This CDR3 is CASSSSRAGGYNEQFF. The CDR3 coding sequence is TGTGCCAGCAGTTCGTCGCGGGCGGGGGGCTACAATGAGCAGTTCTTC.

This clonotype was found a few times. This chain uses TRBV7-2 with TRBJ2-5; 7 positions agree with TRBD1. The CDR3 consists of 17 residues. Germline V CDR1 and CDR2: SGHTA, FQGNSA. V lost 2 bases, J lost 5 bases, and 14 bases stayed unmatched. CDR3 region: CASSLWGQQSIVETQYF. CDR3 bases: TGTGCCAGCAGCTTATGGGGACAGCAATCAATAGTGGAGACCCAGTACTTC. Full variable domain (outside the CDR3, taken from reference TRBV7-2 and TRBJ2-5): GAGVSQSPSNKVTEKGKDVELRCDPISGHTALYWYRQSLGQGLEFLIYFQGNSAPDKSGLPSDRFSAERTGGSVSTLTIQRTQQEDSAVYLCASSLWGQQSIVETQYFGPGTRLLVL.

This clonotype was counted ten times or more. V gene TRBV20-1 combines with J gene TRBJ2-5; TRBD1 might be the D (5 bases). The ends were cut back, 1 base at V and 4 bases at J, with 10 bases in the middle. The germline CDR1 and CDR2 sequences are DFQATT and SNEGSKA (reference sequence). The CDR3 has 13 amino acids. In DNA form, the CDR3 reads TGCAGTGCTAGAGGACAGTTCGGAGAGACCCAGTACTTC. As protein: CSARGQFGETQYF.

At least ten counts were recorded for this clonotype. This chain connects TRBV5-1 to TRBJ1-2; D not certain. Germline values: CDR1 SGHRS, CDR2 YFSETQ. Trimming took off 4 bases at V and 3 bases at J, with 16 bases between the two ends. The CDR3 contains 15 residues. The CDR3 DNA reads TGCGCCAGCAGCCCGGATGGGAGAGCCTACTATGGCTACACCTTC. Translating it yields CASSPDGRAYYGYTF.

The V call is TRBV19, the J call TRBJ2-1; possible D gene TRBD1, 6 bases. Germline CDR1 LNHDA, CDR2 SQIVND (reference sequence). The CDR3 runs to 15 residues. V was clipped by 4 bases and J by 2 bases, with 12 bases between them. Here the CDR3 reads CASSNGQSPYNEQFF. CDR3 coding DNA: TGTGCCAGTAGTAACGGACAGAGTCCCTACAATGAGCAGTTCTTC.

This clonotype was observed a few times. The V gene is TRBV16, the J gene TRBJ1-1, with TRBD1 matching 8 bases. The CDR3 loop spans 16 amino acids. Germline-derived CDR1 and CDR2 are KGHSY and FQNENV. J was trimmed by 6 bases and V by 2 bases; bases with no gene match: 11. CDR3 in DNA: TGTGCCAGCAGCCAAAACCCCCCAGGGGGCAGCGCTGAAGCTTTCTTT. It yields the protein CASSQNPPGGSAEAFF.

This clonotype came up a few times. The chain recombines TRBV12-3 or TRBV12-4 with TRBJ2-7; 8 positions agree with TRBD2. Trimming at V came to 7 bases and at J to 4 bases, leaving 12 bases not matched to a gene. The CDR3 is 15 amino acids. CDR3 sequence reads: CASTYSSGRGYEQYF. The CDR3 nucleotides are TGTGCCAGCACTTACTCCAGCGGGAGAGGGTACGAGCAGTACTTC.

The sample holds a few counts of this clonotype. The chain is built from TRBV6-2 or TRBV6-3 and TRBJ2-1; no clear D gene. The V end lost 2 bases, the J end lost 8 bases, and 13 bases lay between the germline ends. The CDR3 contains 14 residues. Germline lookup yields CDR1 MNHEY and CDR2 SVGEGT. The CDR3 DNA sequence: TGTGCCAGCAGTTACGCGTATAGTAGGGATGAGCAGTTCTTC. It specifies CASSYAYSRDEQFF.

Ten or more counts support this clonotype. V is TRBV12-3 or TRBV12-4 and J is TRBJ2-2; TRBD2 aligns across 9 bases. The J segment lost 6 bases and the V segment lost 3 bases, leaving 8 bases of the junction unmatched. The CDR3 loop spans 16 amino acids. DNA for the CDR3: TGTGCCAGCAGTTTTTGGCTAGCGGGAAAAGCCGGGGAGCTGTTTTTT. Protein sequence: CASSFWLAGKAGELFF.

This clonotype was detected many times. This chain connects TRBV4-2 to TRBJ2-7; D perhaps matches TRBD2 (5 bases). With 0 bases removed from V and 0 bases from J, the gap between germline ends came to 12 bases. This CDR3 is built from 16 residues. Looked up from germline, CDR1 is LGHNA and CDR2 is YNFKEQ. The DNA for the CDR3 is TGTGCCAGCAGCCAAGAAAGAGCGGAGAGCTCCTACGAGCAGTACTTC. As protein: CASSQERAESSYEQYF.

Ten or more counts support this clonotype. The chain couples TRBV20-1 to TRBJ2-1; 8 bases agree with TRBD2. The CDR3 is made up of 15 amino acids. Germline-derived CDR1 and CDR2 are DFQATT and SNEGSKA (reference sequence). Germline trimming cut 6 bases from V and 5 bases from J; bases unmatched to any gene: 12. The DNA of the CDR3 is TGCAGTGCCCGGGCAGCGGGAGTCTCGAACAATGAGCAGTTCTTC. Amino acids: CSARAAGVSNNEQFF.

The V and J genes are TRBV6-5 and TRBJ1-5; the match to TRBD1 covers 7 bases. The CDR3 spans 15 residues. J lost 5 bases, V lost 6 bases, and 10 bases had no gene match. Per germline, CDR1 MNHEY and CDR2 SVGAGI. Written as DNA, the CDR3 is TGTGCCAGCAGATACGGGCAGGGGGAACATCAGCCCCAGCATTTT. It translates to CASRYGQGEHQPQHF.

This clonotype turned up a few times. The rearrangement links TRBV18 to TRBJ2-5, with D possibly TRBD1 on 6 matching bases. V dropped 5 bases and J dropped 1 base, with 14 bases sitting between them. This CDR3 spans 15 amino acids. Germline V gene lookup returns CDR1 KGHSH and CDR2 LQKENI. The CDR3 is CASSTSRTAQETQYF. CDR3 DNA sequence: TGTGCCAGCTCAACTTCCCGGACAGCCCAAGAGACCCAGTACTTC.

This clonotype was seen a few times. J is TRBJ1-1 and V is TRBV10-3; weak D call: TRBD1 (6 bases). V lost 6 bases and J 0 bases, leaving 11 bases between the germline ends. CDR1 is ENHRY and CDR2 is SYGVKD in the germline V gene. The CDR3 spans 14 residues. CDR3 nucleotide sequence: TGTGCCATCAGGACCGGGACACTGAACACTGAAGCTTTCTTT. Translation gives CAIRTGTLNTEAFF.